This T cell receptor beta chain was identified in a study of shared clonotypes between healthy human individuals. Overall study findings and caveats: Memory subsets had estimated richness that was generally smaller than that of naive subsets.

Trimming took 2 bases from V and 4 from J; bases not matched to a gene: 4. Germline-derived CDR1 and CDR2 are MNHNS and SASEGT. CDR3 size: 15 residues. The data were produced by immunoSEQ multiplex PCR, yet TCRdb's version contains in-frame clones alone and is incomplete. The sample holds some 1,400,000 clones, 95% to 97% seen once. About this clone itself: Antigen unknown.

Sequencing was performed on naive CD4+ T cells sorted from blood. Documented subset: CD45RA+ positively selected. The rearrangement uses TRBV6-1 and TRBJ2-1; TRBD2 matches at 8 bases. This clonotype was sampled from a man aged 25-45 years in good health. The CDR3 region has the DNA TGTGCCAGCAGTGAAAGCGGGAGTAAGTACAATGAGCAGTTCTTC. Translation gives CASSESGSKYNEQFF.